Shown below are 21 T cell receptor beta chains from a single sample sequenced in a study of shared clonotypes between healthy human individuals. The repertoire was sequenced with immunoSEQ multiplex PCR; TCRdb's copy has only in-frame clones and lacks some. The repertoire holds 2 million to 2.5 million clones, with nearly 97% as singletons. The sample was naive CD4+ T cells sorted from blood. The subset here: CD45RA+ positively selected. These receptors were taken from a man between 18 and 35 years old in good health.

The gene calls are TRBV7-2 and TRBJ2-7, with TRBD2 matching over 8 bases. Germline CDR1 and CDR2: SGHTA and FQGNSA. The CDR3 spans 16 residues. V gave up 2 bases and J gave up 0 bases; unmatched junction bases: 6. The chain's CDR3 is CASSLQMTSASYEQYF. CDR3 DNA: TGTGCCAGCAGCTTACAGATGACTAGCGCCTCCTACGAGCAGTACTTC.

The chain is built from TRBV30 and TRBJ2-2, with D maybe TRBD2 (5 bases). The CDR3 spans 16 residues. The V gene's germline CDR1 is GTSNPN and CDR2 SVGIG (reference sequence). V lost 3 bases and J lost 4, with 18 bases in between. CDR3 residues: CAWSTAAGLSTGELFF. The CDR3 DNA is TGTGCCTGGAGCACTGCTGCAGGACTGAGCACCGGGGAGCTGTTTTTT.

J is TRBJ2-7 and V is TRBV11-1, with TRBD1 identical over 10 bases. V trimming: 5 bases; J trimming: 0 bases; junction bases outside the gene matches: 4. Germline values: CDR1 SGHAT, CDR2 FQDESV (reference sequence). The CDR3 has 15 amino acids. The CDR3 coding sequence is TGTGCCAGCAGCCTCGGACAGGGGGTCTCCTACGAGCAGTACTTC. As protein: CASSLGQGVSYEQYF.

The CDR3 spells CAWSVFLNEQFF. CDR3 nucleotide sequence: TGTGCCTGGAGTGTTTTCCTCAATGAGCAGTTCTTC. This chain links TRBV30 with TRBJ2-1; D is undetermined. Trimming removed 0 bases from V and 6 bases from J, with 6 bases in between. The germline CDR1 and CDR2 sequences are GTSNPN and SVGIG (reference sequence). The CDR3 runs 12 residues.

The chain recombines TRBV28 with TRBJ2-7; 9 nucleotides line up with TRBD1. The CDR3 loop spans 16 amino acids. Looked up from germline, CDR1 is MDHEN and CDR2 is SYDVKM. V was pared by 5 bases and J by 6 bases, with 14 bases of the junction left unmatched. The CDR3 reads CASSVDQLGQGGEQYF. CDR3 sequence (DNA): TGTGCCAGCAGTGTGGACCAATTGGGACAGGGTGGCGAGCAGTACTTC.

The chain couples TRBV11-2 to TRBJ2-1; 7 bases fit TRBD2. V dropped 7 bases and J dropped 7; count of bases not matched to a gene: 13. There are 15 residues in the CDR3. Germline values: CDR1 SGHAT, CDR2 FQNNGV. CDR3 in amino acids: CASTPPRTRVNEQFF. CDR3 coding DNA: TGTGCCAGCACGCCGCCTAGGACTAGGGTTAATGAGCAGTTCTTC.

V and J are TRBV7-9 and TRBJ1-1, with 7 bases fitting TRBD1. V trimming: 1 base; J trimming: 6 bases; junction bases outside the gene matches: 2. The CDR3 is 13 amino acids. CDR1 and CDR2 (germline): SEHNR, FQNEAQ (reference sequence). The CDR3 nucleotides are TGTGCCAGCAGCTTAGGGGACAGTGCTGAAGCTTTCTTT. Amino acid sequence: CASSLGDSAEAFF.

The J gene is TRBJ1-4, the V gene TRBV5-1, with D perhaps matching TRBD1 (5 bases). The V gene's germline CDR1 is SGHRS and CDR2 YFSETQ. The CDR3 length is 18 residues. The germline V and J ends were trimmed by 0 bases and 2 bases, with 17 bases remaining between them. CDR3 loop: CASSLAGGGGPTNEKLFF. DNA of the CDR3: TGCGCCAGCAGCTTGGCCGGCGGGGGAGGGCCCACTAATGAAAAACTGTTTTTT.

CDR3 sequence reads: CASSVNRGTSPLHF. The CDR3 DNA sequence: TGTGCCAGCAGTGTTAACAGGGGGACTTCACCCCTCCACTTT. This chain joins TRBV6-1 and TRBJ1-6, with TRBD1 matching over 8 bases. The CDR3 has 14 residues. CDR1 is MNHNS and CDR2 is SASEGT in the germline V gene. The V segment lost 4 bases and the J segment 9 bases; nucleotides outside the gene matches: 5.

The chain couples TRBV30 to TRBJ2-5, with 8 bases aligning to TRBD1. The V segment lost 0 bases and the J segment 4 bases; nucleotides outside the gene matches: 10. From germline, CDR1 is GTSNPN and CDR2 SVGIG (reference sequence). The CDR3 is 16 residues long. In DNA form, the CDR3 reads TGTGCCTGGAGTGTCCGGACAGGGTACTCCAGAGAGACCCAGTACTTC. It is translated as CAWSVRTGYSRETQYF.

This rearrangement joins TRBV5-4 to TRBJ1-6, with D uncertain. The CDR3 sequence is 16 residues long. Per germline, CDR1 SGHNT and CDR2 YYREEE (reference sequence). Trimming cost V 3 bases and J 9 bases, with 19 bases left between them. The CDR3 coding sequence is TGTGCCAGCAGCTATGGACGAGTCGCCTCAGGTTCACCCCTCCACTTT. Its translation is CASSYGRVASGSPLHF. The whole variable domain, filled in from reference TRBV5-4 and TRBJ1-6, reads ETGVTQSPTHLIKTRGQQVTLRCSSQSGHNTVSWYQQALGQGPQFIFQYYREEENGRGNFPPRFSGLQFPNYSSELNVNALELDDSALYLCASSYGRVASGSPLHFGNGTRLTVT.

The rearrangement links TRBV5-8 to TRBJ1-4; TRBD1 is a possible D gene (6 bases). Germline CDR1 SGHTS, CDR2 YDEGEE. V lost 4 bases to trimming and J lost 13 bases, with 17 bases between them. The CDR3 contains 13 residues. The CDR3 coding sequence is TGTGCCAGCAGCCCGGACAGCGCCTCGGGACTGTTTTTT. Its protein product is CASSPDSASGLFF.

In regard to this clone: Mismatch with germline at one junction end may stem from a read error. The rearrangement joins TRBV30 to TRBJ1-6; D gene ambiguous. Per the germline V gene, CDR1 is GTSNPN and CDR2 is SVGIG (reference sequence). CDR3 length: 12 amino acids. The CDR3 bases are TGTGCCTGGATAACCGGGGATTCACTCCTCCACTTT. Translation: CAWITGDSLLHF.

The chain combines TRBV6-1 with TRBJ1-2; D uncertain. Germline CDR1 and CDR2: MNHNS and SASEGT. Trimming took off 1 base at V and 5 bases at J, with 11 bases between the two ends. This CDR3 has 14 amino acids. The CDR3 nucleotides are TGTGCCAGCAGTGAAGGTCCAGAACTTTATGGCTACACCTTC. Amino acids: CASSEGPELYGYTF.

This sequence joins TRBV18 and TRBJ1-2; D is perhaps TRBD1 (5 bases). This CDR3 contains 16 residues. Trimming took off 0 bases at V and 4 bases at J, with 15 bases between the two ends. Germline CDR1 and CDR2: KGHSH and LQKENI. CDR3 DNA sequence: TGTGCCAGCTCACCACCGGGGCCAGGAGGAGGCTATGGCTACACCTTC. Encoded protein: CASSPPGPGGGYGYTF.

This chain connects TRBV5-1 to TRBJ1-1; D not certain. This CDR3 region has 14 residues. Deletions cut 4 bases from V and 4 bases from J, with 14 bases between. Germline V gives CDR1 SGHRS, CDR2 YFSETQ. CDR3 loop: CASSQSDFSTEAFF. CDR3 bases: TGCGCCAGCAGCCAATCAGACTTTTCCACTGAAGCTTTCTTT.

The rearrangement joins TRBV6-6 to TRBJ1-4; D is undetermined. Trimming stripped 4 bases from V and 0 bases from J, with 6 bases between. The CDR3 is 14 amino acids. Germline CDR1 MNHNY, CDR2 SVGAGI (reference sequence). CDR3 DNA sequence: TGTGCCAGCAGTTGGCGTGCAACTAATGAAAAACTGTTTTTT. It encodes CASSWRATNEKLFF.

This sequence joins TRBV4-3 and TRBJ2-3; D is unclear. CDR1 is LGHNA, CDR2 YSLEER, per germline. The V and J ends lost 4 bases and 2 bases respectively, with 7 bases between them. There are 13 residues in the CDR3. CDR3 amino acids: CASSPPTTDTQYF. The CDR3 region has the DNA TGCGCCAGCAGCCCTCCCACCACAGATACGCAGTATTTT.

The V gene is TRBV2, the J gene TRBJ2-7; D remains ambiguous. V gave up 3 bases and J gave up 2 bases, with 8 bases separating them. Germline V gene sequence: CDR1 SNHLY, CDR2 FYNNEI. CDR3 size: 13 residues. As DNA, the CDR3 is TGTGCCAGCAGTGACGGCGGACCCTACGAGCAGTACTTC. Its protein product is CASSDGGPYEQYF.

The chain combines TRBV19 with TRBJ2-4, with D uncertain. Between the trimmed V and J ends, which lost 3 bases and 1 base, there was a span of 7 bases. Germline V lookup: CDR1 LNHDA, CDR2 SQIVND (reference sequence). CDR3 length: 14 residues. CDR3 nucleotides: TGTGCCAGTAGTATCACCGGGGCCAAAAACATTCAGTACTTC. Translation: CASSITGAKNIQYF.

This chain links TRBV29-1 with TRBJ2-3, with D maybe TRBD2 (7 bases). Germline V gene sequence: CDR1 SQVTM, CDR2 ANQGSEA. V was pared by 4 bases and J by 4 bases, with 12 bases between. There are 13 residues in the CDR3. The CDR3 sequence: CSVAGGGADTQYF. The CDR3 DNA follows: TGCAGCGTTGCGGGGGGCGGGGCAGATACGCAGTATTTT.